Below are 15 T cell receptor beta chains sequenced from a single sample in a study of vaccination and CD4 T cells after COVID-19. The Oncomine TCR Beta short-read assay was what sequenced the DNA obtained from cultured CD4+ T cells. A single record per CDR3 protein comes from TCRdb applying MiXCR to the PCR reads. Of 15,000 or so distinct CDR3 sequences in the sample, 65% to 75% were seen once. No antigens are known for them. Noted treatment: roughly ten-day PBMC culture with coronavirus spike peptide pools or control peptides (ViraFEST assay). Sequences were obtained from CD4+ T cells from blood, cultured in vitro. Receptors originate from a human donor who had recovered from COVID-19.

The J gene is TRBJ1-6, the V gene TRBV27, with 8 positions matching TRBD1. CDR3 length equals 16 residues. The junction had 13 bases not matched to a gene; V was cut back by 2 bases and J by 13 bases. Germline lookup yields CDR1 MNHEY and CDR2 SMNVEV (reference sequence). The CDR3 region has the DNA TGTGCCAGCAGTTTACCGGGGGGGACAGGTGTAGTCCCCCTCCACTTT. It codes for CASSLPGGTGVVPLHF.

V and J are TRBV6-1 and TRBJ2-1, with 9 bases that match TRBD2. Germline CDR1 and CDR2: MNHNS and SASEGT. There are 15 residues in the CDR3. V was pared by 6 bases and J by 6 bases, with 9 bases of the junction left unmatched. The chain's CDR3 is CASSVVPGLANEQFF. The CDR3 nucleotides are TGTGCCAGCAGCGTTGTACCGGGACTAGCCAATGAGCAGTTCTTC.

The chain uses TRBV2 and TRBJ1-2; D is undetermined. V lost 10 bases to trimming and J lost 4 bases, with 10 bases between them. This CDR3 has 11 residues. Germline lookup yields CDR1 SNHLY and CDR2 FYNNEI. The CDR3 DNA is TGTGCCATCAAGAGCTCCTATGGCTACACCTTC. Residues: CAIKSSYGYTF.

This chain joins TRBV7-2 and TRBJ2-7, with TRBD1 matching over 8 bases. The CDR3 contains 14 residues. With V trimmed by 2 bases and J by 5 bases, 5 bases remained unmatched. Germline V gene data show CDR1 as SGHTA and CDR2 as FQGNSA. CDR3 nucleotides: TGTGCCAGCAGCTTATCGGGACAGGTAGACGAGCAGTACTTC. Protein sequence: CASSLSGQVDEQYF.

As DNA, the CDR3 is TGTGCCAGCAGCCGGACTAGCGCGTACCAAGAGACCCAGTACTTC. It is translated as CASSRTSAYQETQYF. The rearrangement links TRBV7-2 to TRBJ2-5; 9 nucleotides align to TRBD2. Germline V gives CDR1 SGHTA, CDR2 FQGNSA. There are 15 residues in the CDR3. V was clipped by 5 bases and J by 0 bases; unmatched bases: 4.

This clonotype has only a few counts. This rearrangement joins TRBV6-1 to TRBJ1-5; a weak D match, TRBD1 (5 bases). CDR3 length: 15 residues. V was pared by 6 bases and J by 5 bases, with 17 bases between. The germline CDR1 and CDR2 sequences are MNHNS and SASEGT. CDR3 sequence reads: CASRLPIAGDQPQHF. Written as DNA, the CDR3 is TGTGCCAGCAGACTCCCTATCGCGGGGGATCAGCCCCAGCATTTT.

The rearrangement joins TRBV27 to TRBJ1-5, with no clear D. The CDR3 has 14 amino acids. The germline V gene has CDR1 MNHEY and CDR2 SMNVEV (reference sequence). V was shortened by 5 bases and J by 1 base, with 9 bases between the two germline ends. CDR3 sequence (DNA): TGTGCCAGCAGTCTGGGATGGAGCAATCAGCCCCAGCATTTT. Encoded protein: CASSLGWSNQPQHF.

This clonotype was observed a few times. The chain carries TRBV7-2 and TRBJ2-1, with unresolved D. The length of the CDR3 is 11 residues. Trimming took 5 bases from V and 7 from J, leaving 6 bases between them. Germline V CDR1 and CDR2: SGHTA, FQGNSA. CDR3 sequence reads: CASSGRNEQFF. The DNA of the CDR3 is TGTGCCAGCAGCGGTAGGAATGAGCAGTTCTTC.

The chain combines TRBV18 with TRBJ2-7; 7 nucleotides agree with TRBD2. V trimming: 3 bases; J trimming: 6 bases; junction bases outside the gene matches: 8. The CDR3 has 14 residues. Germline V gene sequence: CDR1 KGHSH, CDR2 LQKENI. The CDR3 reads CASSPPSLAVEQYF. CDR3 nucleotide sequence: TGTGCCAGCTCACCGCCGTCCCTAGCGGTCGAGCAGTACTTC.

CDR3 residues: CSARERQGMVDYGYTF. The CDR3 bases are TGCAGTGCTAGAGAAAGACAGGGAATGGTCGACTATGGCTACACCTTC. The V gene is TRBV20-1, the J gene TRBJ1-2, with 7 nucleotides matching TRBD1. This CDR3 spans 16 amino acids. Per the germline V gene, CDR1 is DFQATT and CDR2 is SNEGSKA (reference sequence). V lost 0 bases to trimming and J lost 3 bases; unmatched junction nucleotides: 10.

This clonotype was detected only a few times. The V and J genes are TRBV20-1 and TRBJ2-1; TRBD2 matches 12 bases. The ends lost 5 bases at V and 13 bases at J; junction bases unmatched: 6. The germline V gene has CDR1 DFQATT and CDR2 SNEGSKA (reference sequence). CDR3 size: 12 residues. The CDR3 nucleotides read TGCAGTGCTGGTGGACTAGCGGGACTTCAGTTCTTC. Amino acids: CSAGGLAGLQFF.

V is TRBV20-1 and J is TRBJ1-5; 7 bases are shared with TRBD1. The CDR3 length is 13 residues. Trimming took 6 bases from V and 4 from J; bases not matched to a gene: 6. In germline, CDR1 is DFQATT, CDR2 SNEGSKA (reference sequence). The CDR3 nucleotides read TGCAGTGCGAAAGAGACAGGGAATCAGCCCCAGCATTTT. Protein product: CSAKETGNQPQHF.

This clonotype was seen just once. The V call is TRBV18, the J call TRBJ2-7; D remains unclear. This CDR3 is 14 amino acids long. Trimming took 0 bases from V and 1 from J, leaving 7 bases between them. Germline V lookup: CDR1 KGHSH, CDR2 LQKENI. CDR3 loop: CASSPPETSYEQYF. DNA of the CDR3: TGTGCCAGCTCACCACCGGAAACTTCCTACGAGCAGTACTTC.

The genes are TRBV20-1 and TRBJ2-7; tentative D call: TRBD2 (5 bases). The CDR3 spans 15 residues. V lost 1 base to trimming and J lost 0 bases, with 13 bases between them. In germline, CDR1 is DFQATT, CDR2 SNEGSKA (reference sequence). CDR3 amino acids: CSARAGGYSSYEQYF. The DNA of the CDR3 is TGCAGTGCTAGAGCCGGCGGGTACAGCTCCTACGAGCAGTACTTC.

This chain links TRBV6-1 with TRBJ2-1; TRBD1 agrees at 7 bases. Germline CDR1 is MNHNS and CDR2 is SASEGT. V lost 5 bases, J lost 7 bases, and 8 bases stayed unmatched. The CDR3 sequence is 14 residues long. CDR3 region: CASSQKTGWNEQFF. CDR3 DNA: TGTGCCAGCAGTCAGAAGACAGGGTGGAATGAGCAGTTCTTC.